What follows describes a single TCR beta chain. CDR3 size: 16 residues. Trimming took 5 bases from V and 8 from J; bases not matched to a gene: 8. Germline V CDR1 and CDR2: LGHNA, YSLEER. This specimen comes from a study of blood T cell repertoires in COVID-19. Overall study: Some COVID-19 samples were acute and others convalescent; all came from the United States, Italy and Spain. In each case, the material was cDNA or gDNA derived from T cells, B-cell-depleted T cells, or PBMCs.

Data came from immunoSEQ multiplex PCR; TCRdb stores just in-frame clones and leaves some out. The sample shows some 15,000 clones, 87% of them seen only once. The chain is built from TRBV4-3 and TRBJ2-1; TRBD2 agrees at 14 bases. Source material: peripheral blood. The sequence derives from a human donor in a cohort sampled during active COVID-19. The CDR3 DNA is TGCGCCAGCAGCTTCGGACTAGCGGGGGGTAGAGATGAGCAGTTCTTC. As protein: CASSFGLAGGRDEQFF.